This entry lists 9 T cell receptor beta chains sequenced from one sample in a study of CD8+ T cells in alopecia areata. Alopecia areata patients had lesional scalp punch biopsies and peripheral blood taken from them. Following RNA extraction, reverse transcription yielded cDNA that acted as the sequencing template. This table comes from immunoSEQ multiplex PCR, and its TCRdb copy is limited to in-frame clones, with some not included. The data hold roughly 15,000 clones, with approximately 54% observed a single time. Sequencing input: skin. The receptors here all came from a human donor with alopecia areata.

Details on this clone: Since a much larger clone is just one base distant, this may be a read error. The chain carries TRBV28 and TRBJ2-1, with 7 bases lining up with TRBD2. The germline V gene has CDR1 MDHEN and CDR2 SYDVKM. V shed 3 bases, J shed 10 bases, and the junction held 9 bases outside the gene matches. There are 14 residues in the CDR3. CDR3 bases: TGTGCCAGCAGTTTGTGGGCGGGGGTAGGGGAGCAGTTCTTC. Its protein is CASSLWAGVGEQFF.

The rearrangement links TRBV2 to TRBJ1-1; D is undetermined. This CDR3 comprises 13 residues. Between the trimmed V and J ends, which lost 5 bases and 1 base, there was a span of 8 bases. Germline assignment: CDR1 SNHLY and CDR2 FYNNEI. The CDR3 loop is CASSYSSNTEAFF. The DNA for the CDR3 is TGTGCCAGCAGTTATAGTTCGAACACTGAAGCTTTCTTT.

This chain links TRBV28 with TRBJ1-6; 8 positions agree with TRBD1. Germline CDR1 MDHEN, CDR2 SYDVKM. V gave up 8 bases and J gave up 5 bases; unmatched junction bases: 5. CDR3 length equals 14 residues. The chain's CDR3 is CASVTTGDNSPLHF. As DNA, the CDR3 is TGTGCCAGCGTTACGACAGGGGATAATTCACCCCTCCACTTT.

This clone was found a few times. J is TRBJ1-1 and V is TRBV10-3, with D perhaps TRBD1 (5 bases). Trimming took off 10 bases at V and 3 bases at J, with 18 bases between the two ends. The CDR3 has 14 amino acids. Germline V gives CDR1 ENHRY, CDR2 SYGVKD. The CDR3 loop is CASGDGEIYTEAFF. As DNA, the CDR3 is TGTGCCAGCGGGGACGGAGAGATATACACTGAAGCTTTCTTT.

This clone was recorded a few times. The V call is TRBV7-9, the J call TRBJ1-2, with D perhaps TRBD1 (6 bases). This CDR3 has 13 amino acids. V was pared by 5 bases and J by 2 bases, with 9 bases between. Germline values: CDR1 SEHNR, CDR2 FQNEAQ (reference sequence). The CDR3 sequence: CASSHGQNYGYTF. For the CDR3, the DNA is TGTGCCAGCAGCCACGGACAGAACTATGGCTACACCTTC. Combining the CDR3 with reference TRBV7-9 and TRBJ1-2 gives the whole variable domain DTGVSQNPRHKITKRGQNVTFRCDPISEHNRLYWYRQTLGQGPEFLTYFQNEAQLEKSRLLSDRFSAERPKGSFSTLEIQRTEQGDSAMYLCASSHGQNYGYTFGSGTRLTVV.

The chain recombines TRBV27 with TRBJ2-1; D possibly corresponds to TRBD2 (6 bases). Trimming cost V 4 bases and J 5 bases, with 15 bases left between them. There are 15 residues in the CDR3. CDR1 is MNHEY, CDR2 SMNVEV, per germline (reference sequence). The DNA of the CDR3 is TGTGCCAGCAGTTACTTCGGGGGAAAGGACAATGAGCAGTTCTTC. The encoded protein is CASSYFGGKDNEQFF.

The chain combines TRBV30 with TRBJ2-1; 11 bases are shared with TRBD2. Trimming removed 3 bases from V and 6 bases from J; junction bases left unmatched: 16. The CDR3 covers 18 residues. Germline CDR1 reads GTSNPN; CDR2 reads SVGIG (reference sequence). CDR3 DNA sequence: TGTGCCTGGAGAGGTAAGACTAGCGGGACACGAGTGTTCAATGAGCAGTTCTTC. Translated: CAWRGKTSGTRVFNEQFF.

The chain carries TRBV29-1 and TRBJ1-1, with D possibly matching TRBD1 (6 bases). The CDR3 length is 13 residues. Per the germline V gene, CDR1 is SQVTM and CDR2 is ANQGSEA. The germline V and J ends were trimmed by 7 bases and 5 bases, with 17 bases remaining between them. The CDR3 bases are TGCAGCGCCACGGGGGCCCGAGAGACTGAAGCTTTCTTT. Its translation is CSATGARETEAFF.

This clone showed up just a few times. This chain's CDR3 is CASSFTGDEQFF. The CDR3 coding sequence is TGTGCCAGCAGCTTCACCGGGGATGAGCAGTTCTTC. The V gene is TRBV11-3, the J gene TRBJ2-1; maybe TRBD2 (5 bases). Looked up from germline, CDR1 is SGHNT and CDR2 is YENEEA. This CDR3 is built from 12 residues. Trimming removed 3 bases from V and 8 bases from J, with 8 bases in between.